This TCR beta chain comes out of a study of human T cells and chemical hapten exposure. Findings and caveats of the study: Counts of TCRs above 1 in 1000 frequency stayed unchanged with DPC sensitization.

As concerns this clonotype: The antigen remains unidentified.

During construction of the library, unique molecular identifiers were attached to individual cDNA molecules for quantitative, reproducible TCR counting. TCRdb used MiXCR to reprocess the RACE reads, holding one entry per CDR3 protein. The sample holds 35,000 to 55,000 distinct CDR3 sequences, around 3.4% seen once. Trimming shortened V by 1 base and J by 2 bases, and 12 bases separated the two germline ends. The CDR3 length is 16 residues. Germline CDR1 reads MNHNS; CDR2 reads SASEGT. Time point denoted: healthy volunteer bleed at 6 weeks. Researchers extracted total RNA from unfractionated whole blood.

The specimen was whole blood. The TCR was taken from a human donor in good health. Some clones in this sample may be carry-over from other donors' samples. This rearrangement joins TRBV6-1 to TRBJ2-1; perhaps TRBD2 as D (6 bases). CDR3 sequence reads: CASSEGERVTYNEQFF. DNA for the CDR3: TGTGCCAGCAGTGAAGGTGAGCGGGTTACCTACAATGAGCAGTTCTTC.